These 29 T cell receptor beta chains originate from one sample sequenced in a study of blood T cell repertoires in COVID-19. The repertoire was sequenced with immunoSEQ multiplex PCR; TCRdb's copy has only in-frame clones and lacks some. The sample includes some 300,000 clones, around 86% seen only once; the top ten take 1.7%. Material: PBMCs or T cells enriched from blood (not recorded which). The receptors originated from a woman between 40 and 50 years old who had recovered from COVID-19.

This chain uses TRBV5-3 with TRBJ2-7; D uncertain. TRBV5-3 is an ORF, with its function uncertain. The CDR3 totals 16 residues. V was shortened by 0 bases and J by 2 bases, with 15 bases between the two germline ends. The CDR3, as DNA: TGTGCCAGAAGCTTGGACTACGTCCTAATCCCCTACGAGCAGTACTTC. Its translation is CARSLDYVLIPYEQYF.

This clone was found once. The same CDR3 arises from other DNA sequences in this sample as well. The chain links TRBV7-9 to TRBJ2-3; D might be TRBD2 (6 bases). Germline V gene data show CDR1 as SEHNR and CDR2 as FQNEAQ (reference sequence). The CDR3 contains 14 residues. V dropped 2 bases and J dropped 4 bases, with 10 bases sitting between them. CDR3 sequence (DNA): TGTGCCAGCAGCTTATCTTCGGGAGCAGATACGCAGTATTTT. This translates into CASSLSSGADTQYF.

V usage is TRBV5-1 and J usage is TRBJ1-1; TRBD1 might be the D (5 bases). V lost 1 base and J lost 4, with 8 bases in between. Germline-derived CDR1 and CDR2 are SGHRS and YFSETQ. The CDR3 extends over 13 amino acids. The CDR3 bases are TGCGCCAGCAGCTTGACAGGAAGCACTGAAGCTTTCTTT. The encoded protein is CASSLTGSTEAFF.

V gene TRBV6-1 combines with J gene TRBJ1-2; D might be TRBD1 (5 bases). The CDR3 spans 15 residues. In germline, CDR1 is MNHNS, CDR2 SASEGT. Trimming stripped 2 bases from V and 8 bases from J, with 18 bases between. The CDR3 here is CASSERGGKGFGYTF. In nucleotides, the CDR3 is TGTGCCAGCAGTGAAAGGGGAGGGAAAGGTTTCGGCTACACCTTC.

This clone appeared a single time. The rearrangement uses TRBV29-1 and TRBJ2-2; 9 nucleotides match TRBD1. The ends lost 6 bases at V and 5 bases at J; junction bases unmatched: 4. Germline V lookup: CDR1 SQVTM, CDR2 ANQGSEA. This CDR3 contains 13 residues. The CDR3: CSVDRGRTGELFF. Written as DNA, the CDR3 is TGCAGCGTCGACAGGGGGAGAACCGGGGAGCTGTTTTTT.

The chain has TRBV18 and TRBJ1-4; D is uncertain. CDR1 is KGHSH and CDR2 is LQKENI in the germline V gene. V lost 0 bases and J lost 8, with 13 bases in between. This CDR3 comprises 15 residues. CDR3 loop: CASSPPSQLGEKLFF. CDR3 nucleotides: TGTGCCAGCTCACCACCCTCACAGCTTGGCGAAAAACTGTTTTTT.

This chain joins TRBV10-3 and TRBJ2-1; 13 positions agree with TRBD2. The germline V gene has CDR1 ENHRY and CDR2 SYGVKD. V was pared by 4 bases and J by 9 bases, with 9 bases of the junction left unmatched. CDR3 length: 16 residues. CDR3 residues: CAISGPTSGGAGEQFF. CDR3 bases: TGTGCCATCAGTGGACCTACTAGCGGGGGGGCTGGTGAGCAGTTCTTC.

This clone appeared a few times. The V gene is TRBV7-9, the J gene TRBJ1-6; 9 bases agree with TRBD1. The CDR3 contains 15 residues. With V trimmed by 5 bases and J by 11 bases, 10 bases remained unmatched. Germline V CDR1 and CDR2: SEHNR, FQNEAQ (reference sequence). This CDR3 reads CASSPQQGARAPLHF. The CDR3 region has the DNA TGTGCCAGCAGCCCTCAACAGGGGGCGCGGGCACCCCTCCACTTT.

This chain links TRBV28 with TRBJ1-2; TRBD1 agrees at 9 bases. V lost 3 bases to trimming and J lost 6 bases; unmatched junction nucleotides: 2. The germline CDR1 and CDR2 sequences are MDHEN and SYDVKM. This CDR3 region has 13 residues. The CDR3 protein is CASSFGTGNGYTF. The CDR3, as DNA: TGTGCCAGCAGTTTCGGGACAGGGAATGGCTACACCTTC.

This chain connects TRBV18 to TRBJ1-6, with TRBD1 matching over 10 bases. V shed 6 bases, J shed 16 bases, and the junction held 9 bases outside the gene matches. CDR1 is KGHSH and CDR2 is LQKENI in the germline V gene. The CDR3 covers 13 residues. The CDR3 protein is CASSRDRGLRLHF. CDR3 nucleotides: TGTGCCAGCTCCCGGGACAGGGGTCTTAGGCTCCACTTT.

The rearrangement uses TRBV5-1 and TRBJ1-2; D is unclear. The CDR3 has 14 residues. The ends were cut back, 6 bases at V and 3 bases at J, with 15 bases in the middle. CDR1 is SGHRS, CDR2 YFSETQ, per germline. The CDR3 spells CASKPTGDYYGYTF. In DNA form, the CDR3 reads TGCGCCAGCAAGCCTACCGGGGATTACTATGGCTACACCTTC.

The rearrangement uses TRBV7-2 and TRBJ2-4, with 12 positions matching TRBD2. CDR3 size: 19 residues. J gave up 0 bases and V 4 bases, and 10 bases lay outside the gene matches. The V gene's germline CDR1 is SGHTA and CDR2 FQGNSA. The CDR3 spells CASSSIAGTSGLAKNIQYF. The CDR3, as DNA: TGTGCCAGCAGCTCGATCGCCGGGACTAGCGGGCTAGCCAAAAACATTCAGTACTTC.

The V and J genes are TRBV6-5 and TRBJ2-7; 7 bases map to TRBD2. The trim removed 0 bases at V and 5 bases at J, leaving 7 bases unmatched. Germline V gene sequence: CDR1 MNHEY, CDR2 SVGAGI. This CDR3 contains 15 residues. Here the CDR3 reads CASSYSRVGGNEQYF. The CDR3 coding sequence is TGTGCCAGCAGTTACTCGCGAGTGGGAGGGAACGAGCAGTACTTC.

This rearrangement joins TRBV5-1 to TRBJ1-1; the match to TRBD1 covers 8 bases. V shed 4 bases and J 5 bases; nucleotides not matched to a gene: 10. The CDR3 is 15 residues long. CDR1 and CDR2 from the germline V gene are SGHRS and YFSETQ. CDR3 region: CASSTTQGARTEAFF. As DNA, the CDR3 is TGCGCCAGCAGCACCACCCAGGGGGCGAGGACTGAAGCTTTCTTT.

The chain is built from TRBV2 and TRBJ1-2; D possibly corresponds to TRBD1 (6 bases). Trimming took off 3 bases at V and 6 bases at J, with 14 bases between the two ends. The CDR3 sequence is 14 residues long. Germline CDR1 and CDR2: SNHLY and FYNNEI. The DNA for the CDR3 is TGTGCCAGCAGTGAGTATCGGACAGCCGATGGCTACACCTTC. It specifies CASSEYRTADGYTF.

V is TRBV12-3 or TRBV12-4 and J is TRBJ2-1; D uncertain. The CDR3 runs to 13 residues. Trimming pared 5 bases from V and 2 bases from J, leaving 7 bases between. DNA of the CDR3: TGTGCCAGCAGTCGCGCGACCTACAATGAGCAGTTCTTC. It specifies CASSRATYNEQFF.

The chain is built from TRBV23-1 and TRBJ2-3; 8 bases are a match to TRBD2. TRBV23-1 is reported as an ORF; its role is uncertain. The V and J ends lost 4 bases and 4 bases, in that order; junction bases with no gene match: 10. CDR3 length equals 16 residues. The CDR3 loop is CASSRGGRLEPDTQYF. The DNA for the CDR3 is TGCGCCAGCAGTCGCGGGGGGAGGCTAGAACCAGATACGCAGTATTTT.

The chain carries TRBV11-1 and TRBJ2-5; D possibly corresponds to TRBD1 (9 bases). V was cut by 4 bases and J by 4 bases, with 19 bases left in between. Germline V gene sequence: CDR1 SGHAT, CDR2 FQDESV (reference sequence). This CDR3 is built from 16 residues. CDR3: CASSSGGDRARETQYF. The CDR3 coding sequence is TGTGCCAGCAGCTCGGGAGGGGACAGGGCCCGAGAGACCCAGTACTTC.

The chain recombines TRBV5-1 with TRBJ1-5; 7 nucleotides agree with TRBD1. This CDR3 is 14 amino acids long. Trimming at V came to 1 base and at J to 6 bases, leaving 4 bases not matched to a gene. Germline CDR1 is SGHRS and CDR2 is YFSETQ. The CDR3 sequence: CASSLLGGSQPQHF. The DNA for the CDR3 is TGCGCCAGCAGCTTGCTAGGGGGCAGTCAGCCCCAGCATTTT.

This sequence joins TRBV12-5 and TRBJ1-6; no firm D call. The germline gives CDR1 LGHNT, CDR2 FRNRAP. The CDR3 runs 13 residues. V dropped 1 base and J dropped 8 bases, with 6 bases sitting between them. The CDR3 DNA sequence: TGTGCTAGTGGTTTGGAGAGGTATTCACCCCTCCACTTT. Amino acid sequence: CASGLERYSPLHF.

V is TRBV18 and J is TRBJ2-5; TRBD2 might be the D (6 bases). The CDR3 has 17 amino acids. Deletions cut 5 bases from V and 5 bases from J, with 24 bases between. CDR1 KGHSH and CDR2 LQKENI come from the germline V gene. The CDR3: CASSEPGLGTRVETQYF. The CDR3 bases are TGTGCCAGCTCAGAACCGGGACTGGGAACGAGGGTGGAGACCCAGTACTTC.

This clone was found once. The chain joins TRBV5-1 to TRBJ2-3; the match to TRBD2 covers 9 bases. The CDR3 is 15 amino acids. Trimming took 2 bases from V and 1 from J; bases not matched to a gene: 2. Germline V gene lookup returns CDR1 SGHRS and CDR2 YFSETQ. The CDR3 region is CASSLLAGRTDTQYF. In DNA form, the CDR3 reads TGCGCCAGCAGCTTACTAGCGGGCCGCACAGATACGCAGTATTTT.

This chain connects TRBV13 to TRBJ2-3; D is undetermined. Germline-derived CDR1 and CDR2 are PRHDT and FYEKMQ (reference sequence). Trimming shortened V by 1 base and J by 0 bases, and 5 bases separated the two germline ends. This CDR3 has 14 amino acids. The CDR3 is CASSLVSSTDTQYF. The CDR3 bases are TGTGCCAGCAGCTTAGTCTCTAGCACAGATACGCAGTATTTT.

The V call is TRBV6-5, the J call TRBJ1-2; TRBD1 might be the D (6 bases). V was pared by 0 bases and J by 4 bases, with 12 bases between. The CDR3 length is 15 residues. Germline V gene sequence: CDR1 MNHEY, CDR2 SVGAGI. This CDR3 reads CASSYSGRGSYGYTF. CDR3 in DNA: TGTGCCAGCAGTTACTCGGGCAGGGGAAGCTATGGCTACACCTTC.

The chain joins TRBV6-5 to TRBJ1-3; D not resolved. Germline CDR1 and CDR2: MNHEY and SVGAGI. V was cut by 0 bases and J by 3 bases, with 12 bases left in between. CDR3 length: 16 residues. The CDR3 here is CASSYSAQIFGNTIYF. The CDR3 bases are TGTGCCAGCAGTTACTCGGCACAGATCTTTGGAAACACCATATATTTT.

This chain connects TRBV7-9 to TRBJ2-5; 7 nucleotides align to TRBD2. The CDR3 sequence is 16 residues long. Trimming cost V 5 bases and J 5 bases; bases outside gene matches: 14. Germline V lookup: CDR1 SEHNR, CDR2 FQNEAQ (reference sequence). The CDR3 here is CASSEYSGGRLETQYF. CDR3 in DNA: TGTGCCAGCAGCGAATATAGCGGCGGGAGATTGGAGACCCAGTACTTC.

This chain connects TRBV2 to TRBJ2-2; 7 nucleotides match TRBD2. CDR1 SNHLY and CDR2 FYNNEI come from the germline V gene. The CDR3 runs 15 residues. J gave up 4 bases and V 7 bases, and 9 bases lay outside the gene matches. The CDR3 bases are TGTGCCAGCACCCTCGGGGAGGGGTTCACCGGGGAGCTGTTTTTT. Amino acid sequence: CASTLGEGFTGELFF.

The rearrangement joins TRBV6-5 to TRBJ2-2; TRBD1 matches 7 bases. This CDR3 is built from 14 residues. CDR1 is MNHEY, CDR2 SVGAGI, per germline. The V gene end was trimmed by 2 bases and the J gene end by 7 bases; junction bases not matched to a gene: 4. The CDR3: CASSYGTVYGELFF. In DNA form, the CDR3 reads TGTGCCAGCAGTTACGGGACAGTTTACGGGGAGCTGTTTTTT.

This chain links TRBV5-1 with TRBJ1-2; perhaps TRBD1 as D (5 bases). Germline loops: CDR1 SGHRS, CDR2 YFSETQ. CDR3 size: 14 residues. The ends were cut back, 0 bases at V and 6 bases at J, with 12 bases in the middle. As DNA, the CDR3 is TGCGCCAGCAGCTTGGGATCAGGGAAGAATGGCTACACCTTC. Protein sequence: CASSLGSGKNGYTF. Full variable domain (rest looked up from reference TRBV5-1 and TRBJ1-2): KAGVTQTPRYLIKTRGQQVTLSCSPISGHRSVSWYQQTPGQGLQFLFEYFSETQRNKGNFPGRFSGRQFSNSRSEMNVSTLELGDSALYLCASSLGSGKNGYTFGSGTRLTVV.